The T cell receptor (beta chain) under discussion was sequenced for a study of cytomegalovirus exposure and HLA in healthy donors. Looking at the study overall: A data release that came early held tens of millions of unique TCRs from HLA-typed donors.

J was trimmed by 7 bases and V by 4 bases; bases with no gene match: 15. This CDR3 is built from 16 residues. Germline V gives CDR1 LGHNA, CDR2 YNFKEQ. The study ran its PCR with 60 Vbeta and 13 Jbeta primers. Some clones are missing from TCRdb's copy, which holds only in-frame ones; the method was immunoSEQ multiplex PCR. The sample lists about 93,000 clones, 70% to 80% occurring once. The sequence derives from a man younger than 45 in good health and CMV-seronegative. The sample comprised PBMCs. The chain links TRBV4-2 to TRBJ2-5; 7 nucleotides agree with TRBD2. CDR3 sequence reads: CASSLAGGREAGTQYF. The CDR3 DNA reads TGTGCCAGCAGCCTCGCCGGGGGGAGGGAGGCAGGGACCCAGTACTTC.